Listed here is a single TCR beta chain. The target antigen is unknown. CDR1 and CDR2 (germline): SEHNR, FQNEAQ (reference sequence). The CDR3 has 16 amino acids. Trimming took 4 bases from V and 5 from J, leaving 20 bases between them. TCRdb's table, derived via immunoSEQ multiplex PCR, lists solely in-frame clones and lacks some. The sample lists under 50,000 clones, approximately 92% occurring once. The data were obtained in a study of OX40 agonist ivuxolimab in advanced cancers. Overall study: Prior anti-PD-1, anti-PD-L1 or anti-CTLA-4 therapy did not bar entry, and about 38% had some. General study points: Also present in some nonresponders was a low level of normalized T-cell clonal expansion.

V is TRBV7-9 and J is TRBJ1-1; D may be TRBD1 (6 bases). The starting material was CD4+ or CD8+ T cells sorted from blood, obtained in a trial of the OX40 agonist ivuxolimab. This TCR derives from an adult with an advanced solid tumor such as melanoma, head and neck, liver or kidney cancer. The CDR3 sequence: CASSSHPTGRGTEAFF. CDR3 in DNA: TGTGCCAGCAGCTCGCACCCCACAGGGAGGGGAACTGAAGCTTTCTTT.